This T cell receptor (beta chain) was sequenced for a study of post-analysis software for immune sequencing data. On the study more broadly: Relapsing-remitting, secondary progressive and progressive-relapsing forms of multiple sclerosis all featured among disease courses. Study-level findings and limits: There was significantly lower normalized Chao1 diversity in multiple sclerosis patients than in controls. About five TRBV segments occurring more often in patients than controls included TRBV5-6, TRBV5-1 and TRBV20-1.

The CDR3 runs 15 residues. The germline gives CDR1 MNHEY, CDR2 SVGAGI. J was trimmed by 4 bases and V by 5 bases; bases with no gene match: 7. On this clonotype itself: Antigen specificity is unknown.

Unique molecular identifiers tagged the TCR beta cDNA libraries. T cells, about 0.85 to 11 million of them, yielded roughly 470,000 cDNA molecules. TCRdb redid the calling of the PCR reads with MiXCR, one entry per CDR3 protein. Of around 710,000 distinct CDR3 sequences in the sample, approximately 44% were seen once. This sequence originates from a girl between 5 and 17 years old with multiple sclerosis. Material: blood. The chain recombines TRBV6-5 with TRBJ2-5; the match to TRBD1 covers 10 bases. The CDR3 DNA is TGTGCCAGCAGTACCGGGACAGGGGTAGGAGAGACCCAGTACTTC. Translation gives CASSTGTGVGETQYF.